Below, 18 T cell receptor beta chains from the same sample are listed, as sequenced in a study of response to subunit inactivated influenza vaccine. MiXCR, applied by TCRdb to the RT-PCR reads, yields one record per CDR3 protein. The repertoire holds about 530,000 distinct CDR3 sequences, with 10% to 15% as singletons. The sequencing used PBMCs from blood, collected 40 to 50 days after vaccination. These receptors all stem from a man aged 50 to 60 who received an inactivated influenza vaccine.

At least ten counts were recorded for this clonotype. The chain has TRBV7-9 and TRBJ2-7, with D tentatively TRBD1 (6 bases). The V end was cut by 1 base, the J end by 0 bases, with 7 bases between. In germline, CDR1 is SEHNR, CDR2 FQNEAQ (reference sequence). This CDR3 spans 14 amino acids. The chain's CDR3 is CASSLGTVSYEQYF. CDR3 nucleotide sequence: TGTGCCAGCAGCTTAGGGACAGTCTCCTACGAGCAGTACTTC.

J is TRBJ2-3 and V is TRBV4-1, with TRBD2 matching over 13 bases. Germline V gene sequence: CDR1 MGHRA, CDR2 YSYEKL. V dropped 4 bases and J dropped 4; count of bases not matched to a gene: 5. CDR3 length: 16 amino acids. CDR3 DNA sequence: TGCGCCAGCAGCCGAACGGGACTAGCGGGACCAGATACGCAGTATTTT. It is translated as CASSRTGLAGPDTQYF.

V gene TRBV12-3 or TRBV12-4 combines with J gene TRBJ1-6; TRBD1 agrees at 9 bases. The CDR3 length is 13 residues. With V trimmed by 3 bases and J by 10 bases, 1 base remained unmatched. For the CDR3, the DNA is TGTGCCAGCAGTTTGGGACAGGGATCACCCCTCCACTTT. It is translated as CASSLGQGSPLHF.

This clonotype appeared a few times. V is TRBV6-5 and J is TRBJ2-2; D not resolved. This CDR3 has 14 residues. V was clipped by 8 bases and J by 2 bases, with 12 bases between them. CDR1 and CDR2 from the germline V gene are MNHEY and SVGAGI. This CDR3 is CASCSSLNTGELFF. In DNA form, the CDR3 reads TGTGCCAGCTGTTCTAGTCTTAACACCGGGGAGCTGTTTTTT.

The chain joins TRBV25-1 to TRBJ1-1; 8 bases are shared with TRBD1. Per the germline V gene, CDR1 is MGHDK and CDR2 is SYGVNS. This CDR3 is built from 15 residues. V gave up 4 bases and J gave up 4 bases; unmatched junction bases: 8. The CDR3 here is CASSALQGVGTEAFF. The CDR3 DNA is TGTGCCAGCAGTGCCCTACAGGGGGTCGGCACTGAAGCTTTCTTT.

DNA of the CDR3: TGTGCCAGCAGCTTACTAGCGGGACCGGCAGATACGCAGTATTTT. The encoded protein is CASSLLAGPADTQYF. This chain uses TRBV7-3 with TRBJ2-3; 9 nucleotides agree with TRBD2. Trimming took 2 bases from V and 4 from J; bases not matched to a gene: 4. Germline V gene data show CDR1 as SGHTA and CDR2 as FQGTGA. There are 15 residues in the CDR3.

This clonotype was detected a few times. This CDR3 is CASSRGTWETQYF. CDR3 nucleotides: TGTGCCAGTAGCCGCGGGACGTGGGAGACCCAGTACTTC. J is TRBJ2-5 and V is TRBV19, with D perhaps TRBD2 (6 bases). Trimming removed 6 bases at V and 5 bases at J, with 13 bases between. There are 13 residues in the CDR3. Per germline, CDR1 LNHDA and CDR2 SQIVND (reference sequence).

The chain recombines TRBV12-3 or TRBV12-4 with TRBJ1-4, with D possibly matching TRBD1 (5 bases). V lost 3 bases to trimming and J lost 4 bases, with 9 bases between them. The CDR3 runs to 14 residues. The CDR3 bases are TGTGCCAGCAGTTTCAGGCAGGGTAATGAAAAACTGTTTTTT. It translates to CASSFRQGNEKLFF.

This clonotype has only a few counts. The V call is TRBV7-2, the J call TRBJ2-7; D might be TRBD1 (7 bases). The germline V gene has CDR1 SGHTA and CDR2 FQGNSA. The germline V and J ends were trimmed by 4 bases and 4 bases, with 14 bases remaining between them. CDR3 length: 14 amino acids. CDR3 DNA sequence: TGTGCCAGCAGCTCCGCGACAGGGAGGTACGAGCAGTACTTC. This sequence encodes CASSSATGRYEQYF.

V is TRBV28 and J is TRBJ2-7, with D possibly called TRBD1 or TRBD2 (5 bases each). Germline CDR1 is MDHEN and CDR2 is SYDVKM. Trimming left V 7 bases short and J 2 bases short, with 18 bases between. The length of the CDR3 is 15 residues. CDR3 residues: CASKHLGTKTYEQYF. CDR3 sequence (DNA): TGTGCCAGCAAACATCTCGGGACGAAGACCTACGAGCAGTACTTC.

This clonotype was counted ten times or more. This sequence joins TRBV2 and TRBJ1-2; D is perhaps TRBD1 (6 bases). V gave up 5 bases and J gave up 3 bases, with 13 bases separating them. This CDR3 comprises 14 residues. CDR1 and CDR2 (germline): SNHLY, FYNNEI. The CDR3 bases are TGTGCCAGCAGTAAAACAGGGATTTACTATGGCTACACCTTC. Translation: CASSKTGIYYGYTF. Full variable domain (rest looked up from reference TRBV2 and TRBJ1-2): EPEVTQTPSHQVTQMGQEVILRCVPISNHLYFYWYRQILGQKVEFLVSFYNNEISEKSEIFDDQFSVERPDGSNFTLKIRSTKLEDSAMYFCASSKTGIYYGYTFGSGTRLTVV.

In this sample, this clonotype turned up a few times. The V gene is TRBV29-1, the J gene TRBJ1-2, with 9 bases fitting TRBD1. The V segment lost 7 bases and the J segment 3 bases; nucleotides outside the gene matches: 3. The germline V gene has CDR1 SQVTM and CDR2 ANQGSEA. This CDR3 contains 12 residues. The CDR3 protein is CSADRGDYGYTF. The CDR3 nucleotides are TGCAGCGCCGACAGGGGGGACTATGGCTACACCTTC.

The rearrangement joins TRBV19 to TRBJ2-3, with D tentatively TRBD2 (6 bases). Germline lookup yields CDR1 LNHDA and CDR2 SQIVND (reference sequence). The CDR3 contains 14 residues. V gave up 3 bases and J gave up 1 base, with 8 bases separating them. In DNA form, the CDR3 reads TGTGCCAGTAGTATGCGGGGAGGCACAGATACGCAGTATTTT. Protein sequence: CASSMRGGTDTQYF. The entire variable domain, with the rest obtained from reference TRBV19 and TRBJ2-3, is as follows: DGGITQSPKYLFRKEGQNVTLSCEQNLNHDAMYWYRQDPGQGLRLIYYSQIVNDFQKGDIAEGYSVSREKKESFPLTVTSAQKNPTAFYLCASSMRGGTDTQYFGPGTRLTVL.

This clonotype was counted at least ten times. The chain links TRBV20-1 to TRBJ1-5, with D possibly TRBD1 on 6 matching bases. Per the germline V gene, CDR1 is DFQATT and CDR2 is SNEGSKA (reference sequence). The CDR3 has 14 amino acids. The V end was cut by 6 bases, the J end by 9 bases, with 21 bases between. CDR3 protein: CSAVPGSPRGPQHF. The CDR3, as DNA: TGCAGTGCCGTCCCCGGGAGCCCCAGGGGGCCCCAGCATTTT.

This clonotype was detected a few times. The chain joins TRBV29-1 to TRBJ1-1, with D tentatively TRBD1 (5 bases). CDR1 and CDR2 (germline): SQVTM, ANQGSEA. This CDR3 comprises 13 residues. V was cut by 4 bases and J by 5 bases, with 14 bases left in between. The CDR3 here is CSVVGRRGTEAFF. Here the CDR3 DNA reads TGCAGCGTTGTTGGCAGGAGGGGAACTGAAGCTTTCTTT.

The chain couples TRBV18 to TRBJ1-1, with a weak D call TRBD1 (5 bases). V lost 3 bases and J lost 5, with 13 bases in between. Per the germline V gene, CDR1 is KGHSH and CDR2 is LQKENI. CDR3 length: 14 residues. CDR3 in amino acids: CASSPAGPRTEAFF. The CDR3 DNA reads TGTGCCAGCTCACCGGCAGGGCCCCGTACTGAAGCTTTCTTT. The full variable domain, with the rest looked up from reference TRBV18 and TRBJ1-1, is NAGVMQNPRHLVRRRGQEARLRCSPMKGHSHVYWYRQLPEEGLKFMVYLQKENIIDESGMPKERFSAEFPKEGPSILRIQQVVRGDSAAYFCASSPAGPRTEAFFGQGTRLTVV.

This rearrangement joins TRBV6-5 to TRBJ1-1; D uncertain. Between the trimmed V and J ends, which lost 8 bases and 1 base, there was a span of 11 bases. Per the germline V gene, CDR1 is MNHEY and CDR2 is SVGAGI. The CDR3 length is 13 residues. DNA of the CDR3: TGTGCCAGCTTTCGCCAGCGGAACACTGAAGCTTTCTTT. Translating gives CASFRQRNTEAFF.

V is TRBV7-2 and J is TRBJ2-7; a possible D gene is TRBD1 (8 bases). V was pared by 0 bases and J by 7 bases, with 16 bases between. Looked up from germline, CDR1 is SGHTA and CDR2 is FQGNSA. There are 15 residues in the CDR3. The CDR3 bases are TGTGCCAGCAGCTTAGCCCAGGGGGCCGGGGGGGAGCAGTACTTC. It is translated as CASSLAQGAGGEQYF.